One T cell receptor beta chain is described in this entry. This clone was seen a handful of times. This clone's antigen is unknown. No per-base quality is available; no much larger clone lies one base away. This entry belongs to a study of blood T cell repertoires in COVID-19 (TCRdb year 2020). At the level of the whole study: Collaborator samples came from the United States, Italy and Spain and covered acute and convalescent phases of COVID-19. The sample metadata nearly always contained a de-identified subject ID, COVID-19 status, age in years and sex. Where available, HLA class I and class II types were taken from metadata supplied by the sample provider and were not determined by assay-based typing. The dataset comprised deeply sampled blood TCRbeta repertoires from subjects exposed to, actively infected with, or recovered from COVID-19. Samples came from the ongoing ImmuneRACE study (first 160 participants) plus 1,254 subjects from 6 global collaborators. The prospective study material was composed of cDNA or gDNA derived from T cells, B-cell-depleted T cells, or PBMCs. The repertoires were released in a freely available public database meant as a resource for research on the immune response to SARS-CoV-2. Study-wide findings and limitations: How much clinical and demographic metadata was included differed by source and by participant, and the metadata was provided uncurated.

V and J are truncated by 6 bases and 6 bases respectively, leaving an intervening sequence of 12 bases. CDR1 and CDR2 were assigned from the germline V gene as MDHEN and SYDVKM. The CDR3 numbers 12 residues from cysteine through phenylalanine. The CDR3 DNA has 36 bases and is translated from base 1. Whole blood was collected in K2EDTA tubes by collaborating institutions according to the institutions' own protocols. For TCRbeta analysis, collaborators shipped samples as frozen whole blood, isolated PBMCs, or DNA extracted from either of those sample types. TCRbeta CDR3 regions were amplified from genomic DNA using the immunoSEQ Assay, a bias-controlled multiplex PCR. Per the source publication's procedure: The number of nucleated cells in each sample was estimated from the amplification of reference gene primers within the assay. Sequence reads were collapsed and filtered to measure the absolute abundance of every unique TCRbeta CDR3 rearrangement. For each sample, productive Simpson clonality was calculated as the square root of Simpson's diversity index over productive rearrangements. TCRdb took over this immuneACCESS table, retaining in-frame rearrangements with V and J assigned. Such tables are incomplete; in checked studies, under half of the missing clones stem from an unresolved V gene, and the remainder is unexplained. Clonal size and the V and J genes are those of that table, whereas D and trimming came from the DNA. This sample gives some 120,000 clones in total; 69% of them show up just once. Of the sample, 2% to 2.5% is held by the ten largest clones.

The specimen was peripheral blood. The origin of this receptor is a woman between 65 and 79 years old with acute or convalescent COVID-19. The V gene is TRBV28 and the J gene is TRBJ2-7, with no reliable assignment of the D segment. The nucleotide sequence is given as TGTGCCAGCAGAACTCCCCTCGGCGAGCAGTACTTC. This sequence encodes CASRTPLGEQYF.